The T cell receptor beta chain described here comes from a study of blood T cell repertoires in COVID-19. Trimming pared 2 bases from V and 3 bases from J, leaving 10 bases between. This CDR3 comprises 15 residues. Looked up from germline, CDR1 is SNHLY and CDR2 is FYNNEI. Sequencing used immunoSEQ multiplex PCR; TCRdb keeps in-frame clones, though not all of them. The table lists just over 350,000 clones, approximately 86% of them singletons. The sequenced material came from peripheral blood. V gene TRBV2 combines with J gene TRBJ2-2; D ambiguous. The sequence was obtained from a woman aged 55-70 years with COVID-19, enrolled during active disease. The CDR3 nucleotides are TGTGCCAGCAGTGAACGTCGACACGACACCGGGGAGCTGTTTTTT. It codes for CASSERRHDTGELFF.